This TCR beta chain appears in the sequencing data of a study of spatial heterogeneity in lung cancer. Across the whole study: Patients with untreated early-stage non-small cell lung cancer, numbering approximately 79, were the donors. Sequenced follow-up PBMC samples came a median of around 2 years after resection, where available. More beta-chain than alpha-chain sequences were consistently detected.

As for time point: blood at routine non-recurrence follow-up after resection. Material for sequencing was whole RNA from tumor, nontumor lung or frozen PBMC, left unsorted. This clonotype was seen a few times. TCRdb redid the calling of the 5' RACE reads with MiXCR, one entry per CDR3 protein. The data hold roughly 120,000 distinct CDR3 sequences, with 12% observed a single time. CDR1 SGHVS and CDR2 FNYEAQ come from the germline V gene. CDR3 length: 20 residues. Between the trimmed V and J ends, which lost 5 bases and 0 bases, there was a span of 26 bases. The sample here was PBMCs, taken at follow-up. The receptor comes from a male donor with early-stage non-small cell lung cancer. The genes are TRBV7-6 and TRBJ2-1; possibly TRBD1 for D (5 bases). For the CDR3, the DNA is TGTGCCAGCAGCCCGCGAGGTCCTCAGGGCGAATTTAGCTCCTACAATGAGCAGTTCTTC. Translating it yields CASSPRGPQGEFSSYNEQFF.